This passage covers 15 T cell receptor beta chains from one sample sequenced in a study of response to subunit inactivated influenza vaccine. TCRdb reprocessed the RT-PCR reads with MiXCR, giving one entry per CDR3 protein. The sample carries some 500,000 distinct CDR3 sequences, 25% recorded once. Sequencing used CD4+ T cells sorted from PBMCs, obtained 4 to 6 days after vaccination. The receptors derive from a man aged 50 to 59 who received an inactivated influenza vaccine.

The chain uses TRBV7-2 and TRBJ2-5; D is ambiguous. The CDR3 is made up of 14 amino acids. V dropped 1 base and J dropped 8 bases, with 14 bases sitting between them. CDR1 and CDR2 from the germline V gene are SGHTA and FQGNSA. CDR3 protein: CASSLGIGEATQYF. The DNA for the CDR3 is TGTGCCAGCAGCTTAGGGATAGGTGAAGCAACCCAGTACTTC.

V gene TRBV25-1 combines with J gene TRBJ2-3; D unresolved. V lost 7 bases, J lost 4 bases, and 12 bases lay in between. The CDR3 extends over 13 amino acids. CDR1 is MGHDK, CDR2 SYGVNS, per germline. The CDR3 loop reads CASTTPLADTQYF. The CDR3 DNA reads TGTGCCAGCACCACCCCTCTGGCAGATACGCAGTATTTT. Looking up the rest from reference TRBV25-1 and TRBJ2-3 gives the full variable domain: EADIYQTPRYLVIGTGKKITLECSQTMGHDKMYWYQQDPGMELHLIHYSYGVNSTEKGDLSSESTVSRIRTEHFPLTLESARPSHTSQYLCASTTPLADTQYFGPGTRLTVL.

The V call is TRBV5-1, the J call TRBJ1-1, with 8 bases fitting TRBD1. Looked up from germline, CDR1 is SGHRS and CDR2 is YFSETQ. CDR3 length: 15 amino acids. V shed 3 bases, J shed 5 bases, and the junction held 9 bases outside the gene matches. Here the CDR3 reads CASSSQQGASTEAFF. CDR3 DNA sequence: TGCGCCAGCAGCTCTCAGCAGGGGGCGTCAACTGAAGCTTTCTTT.

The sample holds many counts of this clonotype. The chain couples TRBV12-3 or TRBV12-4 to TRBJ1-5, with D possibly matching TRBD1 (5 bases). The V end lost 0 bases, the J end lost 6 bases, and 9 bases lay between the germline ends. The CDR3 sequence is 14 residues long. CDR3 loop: CASSLASGIQPQHF. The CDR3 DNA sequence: TGTGCCAGCAGTTTAGCGTCAGGGATTCAGCCCCAGCATTTT.

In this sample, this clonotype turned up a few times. The CDR3 protein is CSARWGQKTGELFF. CDR3 nucleotides: TGCAGTGCTAGATGGGGACAGAAAACCGGGGAGCTGTTTTTT. The chain uses TRBV20-1 and TRBJ2-2; 7 bases match TRBD1. V trimming: 2 bases; J trimming: 5 bases; junction bases outside the gene matches: 5. Germline V gene sequence: CDR1 DFQATT, CDR2 SNEGSKA (reference sequence). The CDR3 has 14 residues.

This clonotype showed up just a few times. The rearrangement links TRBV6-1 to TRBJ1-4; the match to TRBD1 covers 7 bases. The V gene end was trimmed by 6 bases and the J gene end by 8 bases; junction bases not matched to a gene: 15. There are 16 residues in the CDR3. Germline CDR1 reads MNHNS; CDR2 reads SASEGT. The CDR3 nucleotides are TGTGCCAGCAGGCGAAGGCGGCAGGGGGTGGGAGAAAAACTGTTTTTT. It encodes CASRRRRQGVGEKLFF.

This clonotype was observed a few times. In DNA, the CDR3 is TGTGCCAGCAGTTACGGGGTCGGGAATTCACCCCTCCACTTT. Amino acids: CASSYGVGNSPLHF. The chain recombines TRBV6-5 with TRBJ1-6; D unresolved. CDR3 length: 14 amino acids. V was clipped by 2 bases and J by 7 bases, with 9 bases between them. Germline assignment: CDR1 MNHEY and CDR2 SVGAGI.

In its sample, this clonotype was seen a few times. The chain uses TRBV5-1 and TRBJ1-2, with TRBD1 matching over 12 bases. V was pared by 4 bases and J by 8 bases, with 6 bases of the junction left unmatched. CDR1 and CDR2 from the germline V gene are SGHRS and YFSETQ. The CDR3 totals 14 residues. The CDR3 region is CASSPGTGGVGYTF. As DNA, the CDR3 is TGCGCCAGCAGCCCCGGGACAGGGGGCGTCGGCTACACCTTC.

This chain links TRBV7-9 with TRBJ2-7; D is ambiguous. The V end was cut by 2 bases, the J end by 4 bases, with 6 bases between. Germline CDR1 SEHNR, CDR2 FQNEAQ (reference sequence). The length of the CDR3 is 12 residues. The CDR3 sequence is CASSLSIYEQYF. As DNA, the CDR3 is TGTGCCAGCAGCTTATCCATTTACGAGCAGTACTTC.

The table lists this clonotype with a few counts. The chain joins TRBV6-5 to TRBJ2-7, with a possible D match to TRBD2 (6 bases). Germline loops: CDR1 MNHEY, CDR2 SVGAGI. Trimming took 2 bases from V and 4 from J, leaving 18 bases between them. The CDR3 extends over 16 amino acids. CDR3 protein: CASSYTLLARGYEQYF. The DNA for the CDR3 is TGTGCCAGCAGTTACACCCTACTAGCTCGGGGTTACGAGCAGTACTTC.

CDR3 DNA: TGCGCCAGCAGCCCCATTGGACACTACACAGATACGCAGTATTTT. Translating gives CASSPIGHYTDTQYF. The chain joins TRBV5-1 to TRBJ2-3; weak D call: TRBD1 (5 bases). Germline V gene lookup returns CDR1 SGHRS and CDR2 YFSETQ. The CDR3 loop spans 15 amino acids. Trimming took 4 bases from V and 2 from J, leaving 14 bases between them.

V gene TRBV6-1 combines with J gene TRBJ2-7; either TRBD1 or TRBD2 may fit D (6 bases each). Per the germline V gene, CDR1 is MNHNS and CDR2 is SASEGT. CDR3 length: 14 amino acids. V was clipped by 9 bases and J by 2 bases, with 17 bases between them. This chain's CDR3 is CARMRGGRTYEQYF. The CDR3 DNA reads TGTGCCAGGATGAGAGGGGGGAGGACCTACGAGCAGTACTTC.

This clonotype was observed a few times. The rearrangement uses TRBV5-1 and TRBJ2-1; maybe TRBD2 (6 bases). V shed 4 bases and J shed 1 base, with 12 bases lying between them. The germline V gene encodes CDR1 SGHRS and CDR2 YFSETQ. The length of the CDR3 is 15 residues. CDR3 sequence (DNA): TGCGCCAGCAGCCCGGGGGACGGTTCCTACAATGAGCAGTTCTTC. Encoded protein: CASSPGDGSYNEQFF. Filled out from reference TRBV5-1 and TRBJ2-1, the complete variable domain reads KAGVTQTPRYLIKTRGQQVTLSCSPISGHRSVSWYQQTPGQGLQFLFEYFSETQRNKGNFPGRFSGRQFSNSRSEMNVSTLELGDSALYLCASSPGDGSYNEQFFGPGTRLTVL.

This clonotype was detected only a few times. The CDR3 coding sequence is TGTGCCAGCAGTTTTTCCGCGGGCGAGCAGTACTTC. Protein product: CASSFSAGEQYF. This chain uses TRBV12-3 or TRBV12-4 with TRBJ2-7; D is perhaps TRBD2 (5 bases). Trimming shortened V by 3 bases and J by 6 bases, and 9 bases separated the two germline ends. The CDR3 is 12 amino acids.

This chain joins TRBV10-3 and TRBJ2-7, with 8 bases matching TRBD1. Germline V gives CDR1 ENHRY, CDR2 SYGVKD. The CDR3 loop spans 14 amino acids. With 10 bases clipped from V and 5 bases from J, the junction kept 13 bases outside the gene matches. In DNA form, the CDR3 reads TGTGCCACCCGGGGCCGGACAGGGAGTAACGAGCAGTACTTC. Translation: CATRGRTGSNEQYF.